This TCR beta chain was identified in a study of T cells in Graves' hyperthyroidism and ophthalmopathy. This clonotype came up many times. This CDR3 has 13 amino acids. Trimming removed 5 bases from V and 1 base from J, with 12 bases in between. Per germline, CDR1 SQVTM and CDR2 ANQGSEA. Researchers amplified the TCR beta CDR3 regions from RNA transcripts. The TCR CDR3 first-round RT-PCR relied on the HTBI primer set. TCRdb itself ran the multiplex PCR reads through MiXCR, one entry per CDR3 protein. The sample carries 300,000 to 350,000 distinct CDR3 sequences, over 15% recorded once. Input material: blood. The TCR was taken from a middle-aged woman with Graves' ophthalmopathy. V usage is TRBV29-1 and J usage is TRBJ2-7; D uncertain. As DNA, the CDR3 is TGCAGCGTTTCCCAGCTCGGATCCTACGAGCAGTACTTC. Amino acids: CSVSQLGSYEQYF.